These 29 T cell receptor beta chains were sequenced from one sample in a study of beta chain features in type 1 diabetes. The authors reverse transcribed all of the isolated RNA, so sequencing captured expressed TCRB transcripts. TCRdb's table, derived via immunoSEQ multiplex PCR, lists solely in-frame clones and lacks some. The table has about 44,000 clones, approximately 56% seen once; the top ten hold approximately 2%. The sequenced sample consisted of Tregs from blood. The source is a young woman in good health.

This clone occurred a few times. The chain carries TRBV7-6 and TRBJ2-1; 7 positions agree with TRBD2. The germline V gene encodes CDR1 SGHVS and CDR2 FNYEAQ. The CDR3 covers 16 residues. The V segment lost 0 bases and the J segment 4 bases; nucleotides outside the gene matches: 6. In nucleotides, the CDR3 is TGTGCCAGCAGCTTAGCTCTAGCGGTTAATTACAATGAGCAGTTCTTC. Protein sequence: CASSLALAVNYNEQFF.

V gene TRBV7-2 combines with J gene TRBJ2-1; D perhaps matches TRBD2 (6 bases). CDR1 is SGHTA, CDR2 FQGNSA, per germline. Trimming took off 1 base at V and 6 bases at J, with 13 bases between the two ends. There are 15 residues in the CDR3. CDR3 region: CASSLVYGSSNEQFF. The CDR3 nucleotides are TGTGCCAGCAGCTTAGTCTACGGGAGTAGCAATGAGCAGTTCTTC.

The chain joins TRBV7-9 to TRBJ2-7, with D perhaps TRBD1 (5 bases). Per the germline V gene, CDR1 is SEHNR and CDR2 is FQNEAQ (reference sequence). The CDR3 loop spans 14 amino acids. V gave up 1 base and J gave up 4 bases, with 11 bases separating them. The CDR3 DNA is TGTGCCAGCAGCTTAGATCTCCGACAGTACGAGCAGTACTTC. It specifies CASSLDLRQYEQYF.

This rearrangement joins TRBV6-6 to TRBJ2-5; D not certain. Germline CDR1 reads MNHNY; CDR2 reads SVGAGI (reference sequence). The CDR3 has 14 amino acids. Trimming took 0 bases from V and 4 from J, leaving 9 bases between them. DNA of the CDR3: TGTGCCAGCAGTTACTCGGTGGCAGGAGAGACCCAGTACTTC. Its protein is CASSYSVAGETQYF.

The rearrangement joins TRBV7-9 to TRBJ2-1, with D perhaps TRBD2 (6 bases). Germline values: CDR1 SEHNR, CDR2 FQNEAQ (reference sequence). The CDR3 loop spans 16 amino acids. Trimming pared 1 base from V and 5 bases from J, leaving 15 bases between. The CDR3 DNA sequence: TGTGCCAGCAGCTTAGTCGGGGGAGGAAAAAACAATGAGCAGTTCTTC. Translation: CASSLVGGGKNNEQFF.

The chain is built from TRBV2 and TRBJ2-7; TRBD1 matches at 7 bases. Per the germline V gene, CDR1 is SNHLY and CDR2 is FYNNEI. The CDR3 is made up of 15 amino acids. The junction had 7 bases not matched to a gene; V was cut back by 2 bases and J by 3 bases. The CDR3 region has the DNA TGTGCCAGCAGTGAAAATCCGGGACAGATCTACGAGCAGTACTTC. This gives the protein CASSENPGQIYEQYF.

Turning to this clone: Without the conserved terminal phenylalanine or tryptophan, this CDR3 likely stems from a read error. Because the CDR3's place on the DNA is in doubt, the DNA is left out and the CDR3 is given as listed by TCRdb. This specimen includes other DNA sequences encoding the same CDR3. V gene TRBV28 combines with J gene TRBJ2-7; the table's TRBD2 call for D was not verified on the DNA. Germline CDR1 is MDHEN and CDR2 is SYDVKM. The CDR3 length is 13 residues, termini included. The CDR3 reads CASSRLAGGYAVL.

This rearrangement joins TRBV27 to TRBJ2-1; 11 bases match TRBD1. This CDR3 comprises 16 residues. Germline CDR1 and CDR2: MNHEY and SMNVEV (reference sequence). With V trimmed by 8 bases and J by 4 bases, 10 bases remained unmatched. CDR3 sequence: CASGQGALAYYNEQFF. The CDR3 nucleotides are TGTGCCAGCGGACAGGGGGCACTCGCTTATTACAATGAGCAGTTCTTC.

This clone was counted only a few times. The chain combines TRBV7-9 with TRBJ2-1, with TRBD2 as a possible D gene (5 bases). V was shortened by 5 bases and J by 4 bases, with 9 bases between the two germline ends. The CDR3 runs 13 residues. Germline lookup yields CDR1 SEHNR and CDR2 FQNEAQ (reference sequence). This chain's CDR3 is CASSAGGYNEQFF. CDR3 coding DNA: TGTGCCAGCAGCGCTGGCGGGTACAATGAGCAGTTCTTC.

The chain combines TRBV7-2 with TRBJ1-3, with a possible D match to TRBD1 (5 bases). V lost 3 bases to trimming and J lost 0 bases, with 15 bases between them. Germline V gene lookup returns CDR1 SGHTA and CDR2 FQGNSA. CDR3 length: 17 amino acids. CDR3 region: CASSLDRGTISGNTIYF. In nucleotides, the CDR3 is TGTGCCAGCAGCTTGGACCGGGGGACGATCTCTGGAAACACCATATATTTT.

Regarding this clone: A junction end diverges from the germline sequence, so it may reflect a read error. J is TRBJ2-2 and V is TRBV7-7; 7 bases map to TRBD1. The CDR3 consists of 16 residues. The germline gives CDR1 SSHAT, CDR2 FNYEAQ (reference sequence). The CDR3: CASSLKAGGKPGELFF. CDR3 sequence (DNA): TGTGCTAGCAGCTTAAAAGCAGGGGGAAAGCCCGGGGAGCTGTTTTTT. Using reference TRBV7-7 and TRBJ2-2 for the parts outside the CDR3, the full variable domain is GAGVSQSPRYKVTKRGQDVTLRCDPISSHATLYWYQQALGQGPEFLTYFNYEAQPDKSGLPSDRFSAERPEGSISTLTIQRTEQRDSAMYRCASSLKAGGKPGELFFGEGSRLTVL.

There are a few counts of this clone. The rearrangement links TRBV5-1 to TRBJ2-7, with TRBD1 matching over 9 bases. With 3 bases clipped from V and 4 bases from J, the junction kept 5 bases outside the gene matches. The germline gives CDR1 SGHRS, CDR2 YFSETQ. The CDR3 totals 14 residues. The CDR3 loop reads CASSSGTGWYEQYF. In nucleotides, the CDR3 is TGCGCCAGCAGCTCCGGGACAGGGTGGTACGAGCAGTACTTC.

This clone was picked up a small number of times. The CDR3 spells CASSPETVRRTQYF. The CDR3, as DNA: TGTGCCAGCTCACCAGAGACAGTCCGGAGGACCCAGTACTTC. The gene calls are TRBV18 and TRBJ2-5; a possible D gene is TRBD1 (5 bases). Germline values: CDR1 KGHSH, CDR2 LQKENI. Trimming cost V 2 bases and J 7 bases, with 14 bases left between them. This CDR3 has 14 amino acids.

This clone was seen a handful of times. The CDR3 nucleotides are TGTGCCAGCAGTTCCAGCCTTCTAGCGGGAGTGACCGGGGAGCTGTTTTTT. Amino acids: CASSSSLLAGVTGELFF. V gene TRBV28 combines with J gene TRBJ2-2; 10 nucleotides match TRBD2. After removal of 4 bases from V and 5 bases from J, the junction contained 10 bases not matched to a gene. This CDR3 region has 17 residues. Germline values: CDR1 MDHEN, CDR2 SYDVKM. Filled out from reference TRBV28 and TRBJ2-2, the complete variable domain reads DVKVTQSSRYLVKRTGEKVFLECVQDMDHENMFWYRQDPGLGLRLIYFSYDVKMKEKGDIPEGYSVSREKKERFSLILESASTNQTSMYLCASSSSLLAGVTGELFFGEGSRLTVL.

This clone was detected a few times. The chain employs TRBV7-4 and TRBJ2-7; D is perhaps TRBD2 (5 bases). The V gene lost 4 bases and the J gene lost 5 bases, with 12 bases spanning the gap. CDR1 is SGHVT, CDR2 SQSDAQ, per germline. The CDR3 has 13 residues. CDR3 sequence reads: CASSCRGVDEQYF. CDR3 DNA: TGTGCCAGCAGCTGCCGGGGAGTCGACGAGCAGTACTTC.

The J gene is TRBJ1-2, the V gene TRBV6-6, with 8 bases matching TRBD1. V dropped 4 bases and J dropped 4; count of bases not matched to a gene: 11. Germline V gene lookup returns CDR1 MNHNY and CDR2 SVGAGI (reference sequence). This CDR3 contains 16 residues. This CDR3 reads CASSSPGQAIGYGYTF. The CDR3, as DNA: TGTGCCAGCAGTTCCCCGGGACAGGCAATAGGCTATGGCTACACCTTC.

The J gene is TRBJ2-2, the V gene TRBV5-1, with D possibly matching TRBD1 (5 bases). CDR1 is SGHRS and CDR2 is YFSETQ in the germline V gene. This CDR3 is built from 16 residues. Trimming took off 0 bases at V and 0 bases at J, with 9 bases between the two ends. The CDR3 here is CASSLGQTTNTGELFF. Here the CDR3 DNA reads TGCGCCAGCAGCTTGGGACAGACCACGAACACCGGGGAGCTGTTTTTT.

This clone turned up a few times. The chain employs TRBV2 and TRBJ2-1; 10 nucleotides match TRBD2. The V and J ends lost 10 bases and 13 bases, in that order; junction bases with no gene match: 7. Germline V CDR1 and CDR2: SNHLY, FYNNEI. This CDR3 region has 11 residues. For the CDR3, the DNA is TGTGCCATGACCGGGACTAGCGTACAGTTCTTC. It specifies CAMTGTSVQFF. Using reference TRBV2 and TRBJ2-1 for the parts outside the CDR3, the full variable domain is EPEVTQTPSHQVTQMGQEVILRCVPISNHLYFYWYRQILGQKVEFLVSFYNNEISEKSEIFDDQFSVERPDGSNFTLKIRSTKLEDSAMYFCAMTGTSVQFFGPGTRLTVL.

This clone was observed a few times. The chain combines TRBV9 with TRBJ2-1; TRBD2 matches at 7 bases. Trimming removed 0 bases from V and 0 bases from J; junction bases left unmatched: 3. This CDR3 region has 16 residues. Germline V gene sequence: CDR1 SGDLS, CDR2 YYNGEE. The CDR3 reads CASSVAGLGSYNEQFF. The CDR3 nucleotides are TGTGCCAGCAGCGTAGCCGGACTAGGCTCCTACAATGAGCAGTTCTTC.

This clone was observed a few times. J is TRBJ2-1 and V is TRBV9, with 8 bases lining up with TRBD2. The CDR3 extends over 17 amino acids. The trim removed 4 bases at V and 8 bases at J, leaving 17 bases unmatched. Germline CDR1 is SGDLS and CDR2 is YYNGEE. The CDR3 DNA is TGTGCCAGCAGCCAACCCATCTCAGCGGGAGAGCGGCATGAGCAGTTCTTC. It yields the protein CASSQPISAGERHEQFF.

CDR3: CSVEKDSRRGYTF. The CDR3 nucleotides are TGCAGCGTTGAGAAGGATAGCCGAAGGGGCTACACCTTC. V is TRBV29-1 and J is TRBJ1-2; D unclear. Trimming shortened V by 3 bases and J by 8 bases, and 16 bases separated the two germline ends. The CDR3 loop spans 13 amino acids. From germline, CDR1 is SQVTM and CDR2 ANQGSEA. The full variable domain, in which reference TRBV29-1 and TRBJ1-2 provide the parts outside the CDR3, is SAVISQKPSRDICQRGTSLTIQCQVDSQVTMMFWYRQQPGQSLTLIATANQGSEATYESGFVIDKFPISRPNLTFSTLTVSNMSPEDSSIYLCSVEKDSRRGYTFGSGTRLTVV.

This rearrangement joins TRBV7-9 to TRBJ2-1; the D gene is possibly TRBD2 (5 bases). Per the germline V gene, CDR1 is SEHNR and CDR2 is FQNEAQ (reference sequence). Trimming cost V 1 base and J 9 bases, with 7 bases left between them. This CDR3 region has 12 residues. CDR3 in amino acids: CASSLGRVEQFF. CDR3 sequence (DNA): TGTGCCAGCAGCTTAGGGCGGGTTGAGCAGTTCTTC. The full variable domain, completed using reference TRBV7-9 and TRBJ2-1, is DTGVSQNPRHKITKRGQNVTFRCDPISEHNRLYWYRQTLGQGPEFLTYFQNEAQLEKSRLLSDRFSAERPKGSFSTLEIQRTEQGDSAMYLCASSLGRVEQFFGPGTRLTVL.

DNA of the CDR3: TGTGCCAGCAGCCAAGAATCCGGGACTAGCAATTCCTACGAGCAGTACTTC. Protein: CASSQESGTSNSYEQYF. The V and J genes are TRBV4-2 and TRBJ2-7; 9 bases agree with TRBD2. Unmatched junction bases numbered 7, after V lost 0 bases and J lost 1 base. Germline loops: CDR1 LGHNA, CDR2 YNFKEQ. The CDR3 consists of 17 residues.

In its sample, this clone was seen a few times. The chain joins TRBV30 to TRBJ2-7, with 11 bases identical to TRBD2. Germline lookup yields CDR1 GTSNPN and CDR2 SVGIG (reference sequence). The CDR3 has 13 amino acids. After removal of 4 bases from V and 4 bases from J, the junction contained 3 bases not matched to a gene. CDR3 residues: CAWTSGRFYEQYF. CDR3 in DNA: TGTGCCTGGACTAGCGGGAGGTTTTACGAGCAGTACTTC.

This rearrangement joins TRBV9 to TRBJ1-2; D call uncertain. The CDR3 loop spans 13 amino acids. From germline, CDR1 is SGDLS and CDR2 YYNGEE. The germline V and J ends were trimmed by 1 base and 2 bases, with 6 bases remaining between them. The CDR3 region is CASSVPGNYGYTF. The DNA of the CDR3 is TGTGCCAGCAGCGTACCCGGGAACTATGGCTACACCTTC.

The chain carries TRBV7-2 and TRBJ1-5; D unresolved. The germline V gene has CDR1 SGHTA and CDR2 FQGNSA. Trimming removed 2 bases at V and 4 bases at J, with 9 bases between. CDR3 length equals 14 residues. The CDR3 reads CASSLQVNNQPQHF. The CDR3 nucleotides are TGTGCCAGCAGCTTACAGGTTAATAATCAGCCCCAGCATTTT.

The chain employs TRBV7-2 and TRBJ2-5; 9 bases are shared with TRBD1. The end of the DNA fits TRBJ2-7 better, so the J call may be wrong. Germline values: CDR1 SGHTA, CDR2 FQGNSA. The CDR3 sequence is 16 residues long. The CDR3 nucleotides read TGTGCCAGCAGATACTCAACGACAGGGGGCTCCTACGAGCAGTACTTC. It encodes CASRYSTTGGSYEQYF.

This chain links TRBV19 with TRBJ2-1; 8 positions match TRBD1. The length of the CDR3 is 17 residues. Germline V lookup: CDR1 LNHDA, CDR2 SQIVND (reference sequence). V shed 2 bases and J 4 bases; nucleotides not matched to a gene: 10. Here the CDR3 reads CASSILWDRRNYNEQFF. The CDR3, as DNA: TGTGCCAGTAGTATACTATGGGACAGGCGAAATTACAATGAGCAGTTCTTC.

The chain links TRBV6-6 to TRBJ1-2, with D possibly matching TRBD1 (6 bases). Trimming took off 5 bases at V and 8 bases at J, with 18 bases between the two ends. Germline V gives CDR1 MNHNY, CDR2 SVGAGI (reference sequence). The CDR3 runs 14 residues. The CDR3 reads CASSTRGAGVGYTF. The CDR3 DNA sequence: TGTGCCAGCAGTACCCGGGGCGCAGGGGTAGGCTACACCTTC.